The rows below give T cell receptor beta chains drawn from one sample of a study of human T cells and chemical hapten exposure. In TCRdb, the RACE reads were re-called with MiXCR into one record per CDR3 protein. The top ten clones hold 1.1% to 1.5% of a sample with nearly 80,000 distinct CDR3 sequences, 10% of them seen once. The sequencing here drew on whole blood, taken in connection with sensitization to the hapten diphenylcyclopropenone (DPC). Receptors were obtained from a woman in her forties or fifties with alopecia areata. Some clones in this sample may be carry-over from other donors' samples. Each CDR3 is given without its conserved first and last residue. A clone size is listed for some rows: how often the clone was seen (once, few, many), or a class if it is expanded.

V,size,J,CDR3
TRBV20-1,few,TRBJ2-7,SARGGTSTYEQY
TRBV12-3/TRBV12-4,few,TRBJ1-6,ASSSPRGPSSYNSPLH
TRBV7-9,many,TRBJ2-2,ASSLWAGSNTGELF
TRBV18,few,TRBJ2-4,ASSPPDGNIQY
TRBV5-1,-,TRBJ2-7,ASSLGQVGAYEQY
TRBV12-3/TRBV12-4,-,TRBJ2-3,ASSLSGRRTDTQY
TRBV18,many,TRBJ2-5,ASSPLPSGRPPTAQETQY
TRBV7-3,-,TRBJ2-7,ASSANGGLEQY
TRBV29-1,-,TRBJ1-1,SVERSEAF
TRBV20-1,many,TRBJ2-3,SAWRGGADTQY
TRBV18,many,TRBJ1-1,ASSPGQGGGTEAF
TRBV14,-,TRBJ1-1,ASSQALGGDTEAF
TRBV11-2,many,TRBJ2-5,ASRTGTEETQY
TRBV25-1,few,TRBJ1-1,ASSKDRGLNTEAF
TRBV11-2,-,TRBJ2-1,ASTRGQGLGEQF
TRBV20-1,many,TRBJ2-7,SARPWTVLSYEQY
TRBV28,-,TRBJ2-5,ASSPGTSGRAQETQY
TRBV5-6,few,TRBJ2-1,ASSFSWGNEQF
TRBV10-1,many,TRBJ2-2,ASSGLAGEVGELF
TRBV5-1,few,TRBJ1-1,ASSFDRLNTEAF
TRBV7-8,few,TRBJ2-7,ASSGRLAGTKEQY
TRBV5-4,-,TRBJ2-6,ASTLVGRSSGANVLT
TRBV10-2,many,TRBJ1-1,ASSDGSTTEAF
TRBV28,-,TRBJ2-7,ASSSPGTGVPEQY
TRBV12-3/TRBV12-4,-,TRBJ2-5,ASSSRSGRDGTQY
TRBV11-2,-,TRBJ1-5,ASSLGTGINQPQH
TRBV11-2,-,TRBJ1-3,ASSPTTGSSGNTIY
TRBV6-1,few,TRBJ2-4,ASSEGGSRIQY
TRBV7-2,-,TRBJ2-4,ASSLSSNIQY
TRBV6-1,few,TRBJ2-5,ASSASSGQETQY
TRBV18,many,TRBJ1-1,ATTGDGNTEAF
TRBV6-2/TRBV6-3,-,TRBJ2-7,ASSYSGAREAGEQY